One and the same sample provided the 22 T cell receptor beta chains below, sequenced in a study of T cells in Graves' hyperthyroidism and ophthalmopathy (dated by TCRdb to about 2019). Preparation of the library involved multiplex PCR. Sequencing took place on an Illumina HiSeq 2000. Amplification of TCR beta CDR3 regions was carried out from RNA transcripts. The first round of RT-PCR for the TCR CDR3 was performed with the HTBI primer set and the Qiagen OneStep RT-PCR kit. In-frame beta chains were kept once TCRdb had trimmed the public reads at Q25 with fastp and called clones with MiXCR. Duplicate CDR3 protein sequences are folded into a single record with the most common DNA and genes. The sample includes approximately 510,000 distinct CDR3 sequences, with around 21% observed a single time. About 25% of the sample is taken by the ten largest. The specimen was blood. The receptors originated from a man aged 18 to 29 with Graves' hyperthyroidism.

This clonotype was detected ten times or more. The J gene is TRBJ2-2, the V gene TRBV6-1, with D maybe TRBD1 (5 bases). Trimming took off 7 bases at V and 1 base at J, with 16 bases between the two ends. Germline V lookup: CDR1 MNHNS, CDR2 SASEGT. The CDR3 has 16 amino acids. DNA for the CDR3: TGTGCCAGCACCCCCAAAGGACAAGTGAACACCGGGGAGCTGTTTTTT. Encoded protein: CASTPKGQVNTGELFF.

This clonotype was seen ten or more times. The genes are TRBV5-1 and TRBJ2-2, with D possibly TRBD1 on 6 matching bases. Trimming cost V 3 bases and J 3 bases, with 12 bases left between them. The CDR3 has 15 amino acids. CDR1 and CDR2 from the germline V gene are SGHRS and YFSETQ. CDR3 residues: CASSSGTGYTGELFF. The CDR3 bases are TGCGCCAGCAGCTCGGGAACAGGGTACACCGGGGAGCTGTTTTTT.

This clonotype was detected a few times. The chain employs TRBV27 and TRBJ2-2, with 8 bases that match TRBD1. V shed 6 bases and J 4 bases; nucleotides not matched to a gene: 4. CDR1 and CDR2 from the germline V gene are MNHEY and SMNVEV (reference sequence). This CDR3 comprises 14 residues. The CDR3, as DNA: TGTGCCAGCAGGCGGACAGGGACCACCGGGGAGCTGTTTTTT. Its protein product is CASRRTGTTGELFF.

This clonotype was seen just once. The chain is built from TRBV12-3 or TRBV12-4 and TRBJ2-5; 12 nucleotides agree with TRBD2. Losses at the gene ends were 4 bases for V and 2 bases for J; bases not matched to a gene: 8. CDR3 length: 17 residues. Here the CDR3 reads CASSSSSGRGRQETQYF. CDR3 sequence (DNA): TGTGCCAGCAGTTCCTCTAGCGGGAGGGGGAGGCAAGAGACCCAGTACTTC.

This clonotype was picked up a small number of times. This chain connects TRBV5-1 to TRBJ2-5; no reliable D call. Trimming removed 1 base from V and 1 base from J, with 8 bases in between. The CDR3 totals 14 residues. Germline loops: CDR1 SGHRS, CDR2 YFSETQ. The CDR3 is CASSLFATQETQYF. The CDR3 region has the DNA TGCGCCAGCAGCTTGTTTGCTACCCAAGAGACCCAGTACTTC.

The chain links TRBV18 to TRBJ2-5, with D possibly matching TRBD1 (6 bases). The CDR3 covers 14 residues. The V and J ends lost 2 bases and 4 bases respectively, with 11 bases between them. Germline CDR1 is KGHSH and CDR2 is LQKENI. CDR3 coding DNA: TGTGCCAGCTCACCAGCACAGGGTGGAGAGACCCAGTACTTC. This codes for CASSPAQGGETQYF.

In this sample, this clonotype turned up many times. The V call is TRBV12-3 or TRBV12-4, the J call TRBJ2-4; D unclear. Trimming cost V 3 bases and J 0 bases, with 6 bases left between them. The CDR3 has 14 amino acids. The CDR3 sequence is CASSFNLAKNIQYF. The CDR3 DNA follows: TGTGCCAGCAGTTTTAACTTAGCCAAAAACATTCAGTACTTC.

This clonotype was counted many times. The V and J genes are TRBV28 and TRBJ1-5, with D tentatively TRBD1 (5 bases). This CDR3 has 18 residues. Trimming took off 6 bases at V and 0 bases at J, with 21 bases between the two ends. The germline gives CDR1 MDHEN, CDR2 SYDVKM. The CDR3 loop reads CASSKSGLFKDSNQPQHF. The CDR3 DNA sequence: TGTGCCAGCAGCAAATCGGGGCTCTTTAAGGATAGCAATCAGCCCCAGCATTTT.

This clonotype has a count of ten or more. The chain is built from TRBV12-3 or TRBV12-4 and TRBJ2-2; D is uncertain. There are 15 residues in the CDR3. V shed 0 bases and J shed 0 bases, with 5 bases lying between them. The CDR3 nucleotides read TGTGCCAGCAGTTTAGCGCGTCCGAACACCGGGGAGCTGTTTTTT. Translation: CASSLARPNTGELFF.

This clonotype was detected many times. The rearrangement uses TRBV2 and TRBJ1-3; 9 bases line up with TRBD1. This CDR3 has 16 amino acids. Germline-derived CDR1 and CDR2 are SNHLY and FYNNEI. J was trimmed by 2 bases and V by 3 bases; bases with no gene match: 5. The CDR3 DNA sequence: TGTGCCAGCAGTGAGGACAGGGGTCGTCCTGGAAACACCATATATTTT. Its translation is CASSEDRGRPGNTIYF.

At least ten counts were recorded for this clonotype. V and J are TRBV2 and TRBJ1-1; 7 bases are a match to TRBD1. The CDR3 runs to 14 residues. Per germline, CDR1 SNHLY and CDR2 FYNNEI. Trimming cost V 6 bases and J 8 bases; bases outside gene matches: 12. CDR3 sequence: CASSAQRPGGEAFF. CDR3 sequence (DNA): TGTGCCAGCAGCGCTCAGCGACCAGGGGGAGAAGCTTTCTTT.

The sample holds many counts of this clonotype. The chain employs TRBV28 and TRBJ1-1; D unclear. This CDR3 spans 14 amino acids. Germline CDR1 reads MDHEN; CDR2 reads SYDVKM. V gave up 4 bases and J gave up 1 base, with 10 bases separating them. The CDR3 loop is CASSSEGRNTEAFF. The CDR3 DNA is TGTGCCAGCAGTTCCGAGGGCCGGAACACTGAAGCTTTCTTT.

This clonotype was seen many times. V gene TRBV19 combines with J gene TRBJ2-5; D uncertain. Trimming took 4 bases from V and 5 from J, leaving 11 bases between them. The germline V gene encodes CDR1 LNHDA and CDR2 SQIVND (reference sequence). The CDR3 extends over 13 amino acids. The CDR3 DNA is TGTGCCAGTAGTACTGGCGGCCCCGAGACCCAGTACTTC. It specifies CASSTGGPETQYF.

This clonotype was seen ten or more times. The chain recombines TRBV12-3 or TRBV12-4 with TRBJ1-2; maybe TRBD1 (5 bases). V was pared by 4 bases and J by 7 bases, with 13 bases between. The CDR3 runs to 13 residues. CDR3 loop: CASSWGLFPGYTF. The CDR3 DNA reads TGTGCCAGCAGTTGGGGACTGTTTCCTGGCTACACCTTC.

This clonotype has at least ten counts. The chain carries TRBV19 and TRBJ1-5; 7 bases are a match to TRBD1. CDR1 and CDR2 (germline): LNHDA, SQIVND (reference sequence). The ends lost 6 bases at V and 2 bases at J; junction bases unmatched: 7. The CDR3 runs 15 residues. CDR3 in DNA: TGTGCCAGTAGCCTTGACAGGGAGCGCAATCAGCCCCAGCATTTT. Amino acids: CASSLDRERNQPQHF.

This clonotype was recorded at least ten times. J is TRBJ2-5 and V is TRBV3-1; D ambiguous. Germline V gene lookup returns CDR1 LGHDT and CDR2 YNNKEL (reference sequence). The CDR3 totals 12 residues. The ends were cut back, 6 bases at V and 3 bases at J, with 8 bases in the middle. CDR3 sequence: CASRSWEETQYF. The CDR3 nucleotides read TGTGCCAGCAGGTCATGGGAAGAGACCCAGTACTTC.

Concerning this clonotype: One end of the junction is discordant with germline, which a read error may explain. The chain carries TRBV27 and TRBJ1-5; D might be TRBD1 (5 bases). Germline CDR1 reads MNHEY; CDR2 reads SMNVEV (reference sequence). The CDR3 has 13 amino acids. CDR3: CACSYGGNQPQHF. CDR3 nucleotides: TGTGCCTGCAGTTACGGGGGGAATCAGCCCCAGCATTTT.

This clonotype was seen repeatedly, ten times or more. J is TRBJ1-5 and V is TRBV28, with TRBD1 matching over 11 bases. The CDR3 is 16 amino acids. Germline V gene lookup returns CDR1 MDHEN and CDR2 SYDVKM. J lost 6 bases, V lost 5 bases, and 9 bases had no gene match. The CDR3 spells CASSPFGTGGTQPQHF. The CDR3 DNA reads as TGTGCCAGCAGTCCATTTGGGACAGGGGGAACTCAGCCCCAGCATTTT.

The CDR3: CASSLNHRAYGYTF. The CDR3 nucleotides read TGTGCCAGCAGCTTAAACCATCGGGCCTATGGCTACACCTTC. The chain uses TRBV11-2 and TRBJ1-2; no reliable D call. The CDR3 runs 14 residues. Trimming left V 2 bases short and J 4 bases short, with 11 bases between. Germline assignment: CDR1 SGHAT and CDR2 FQNNGV. Full variable domain (outside the CDR3, taken from reference TRBV11-2 and TRBJ1-2): EAGVAQSPRYKIIEKRQSVAFWCNPISGHATLYWYQQILGQGPKLLIQFQNNGVVDDSQLPKDRFSAERLKGVDSTLKIQPAKLEDSAVYLCASSLNHRAYGYTFGSGTRLTVV.

This chain connects TRBV6-5 to TRBJ2-3, with TRBD1 identical over 7 bases. CDR1 is MNHEY and CDR2 is SVGAGI in the germline V gene. J lost 2 bases, V lost 0 bases, and 5 bases had no gene match. This CDR3 region has 16 residues. The CDR3 loop reads CASSYSLGTDTDTQYF. CDR3 DNA sequence: TGTGCCAGCAGTTACTCATTGGGGACAGACACAGATACGCAGTATTTT.

The V call is TRBV20-1, the J call TRBJ2-7; 8 bases match TRBD2. The CDR3 is 14 residues long. Germline CDR1 and CDR2: DFQATT and SNEGSKA (reference sequence). The V segment lost 2 bases and the J segment 0 bases; nucleotides outside the gene matches: 3. CDR3 nucleotides: TGCAGTGCTAGATTAGCGGGGAGCTCCTACGAGCAGTACTTC. This gives the protein CSARLAGSSYEQYF.

The gene calls are TRBV18 and TRBJ1-1; TRBD1 agrees at 8 bases. V was clipped by 3 bases and J by 5 bases; unmatched bases: 5. The CDR3 is made up of 14 amino acids. The germline V gene has CDR1 KGHSH and CDR2 LQKENI. CDR3 coding DNA: TGTGCCAGCTCACCCGACAGGGGTTTTACTGAAGCTTTCTTT. Protein: CASSPDRGFTEAFF.